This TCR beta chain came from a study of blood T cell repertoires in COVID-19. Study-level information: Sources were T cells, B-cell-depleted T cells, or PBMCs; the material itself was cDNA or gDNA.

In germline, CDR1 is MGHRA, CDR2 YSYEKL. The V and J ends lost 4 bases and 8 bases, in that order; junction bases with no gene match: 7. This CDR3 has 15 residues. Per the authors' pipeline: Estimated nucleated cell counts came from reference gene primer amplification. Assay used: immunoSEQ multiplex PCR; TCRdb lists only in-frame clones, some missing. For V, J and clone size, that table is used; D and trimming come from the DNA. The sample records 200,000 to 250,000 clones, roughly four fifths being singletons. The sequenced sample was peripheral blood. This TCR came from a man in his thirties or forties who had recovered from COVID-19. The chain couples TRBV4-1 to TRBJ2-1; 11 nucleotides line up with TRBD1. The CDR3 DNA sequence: TGCGCCAGCAGCCTGGACAGGGGGCCGGTCGATGAGCAGTTCTTC. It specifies CASSLDRGPVDEQFF.